Following are 25 T cell receptor beta chains from one sample sequenced in a study of T cell repertoires in cytomegalovirus infection. Antigens for these TCRs are unknown. TCRdb processed the reads anew with MiXCR; each CDR3 protein has one entry. The table records 57,000 or so distinct CDR3 sequences, 25% to 40% of them present only once. Source material: PBMCs, sequenced either directly or after in vitro stimulation (not recorded which). The receptors derive from a human donor in good health (CMV status not recorded). Some clones in this sample may be carry-over from other donors' samples.

There are many counts of this clonotype. The chain uses TRBV7-2 and TRBJ2-2; D is possibly TRBD1 (6 bases). This CDR3 is 13 amino acids long. V was pared by 8 bases and J by 7 bases, with 14 bases between. Per germline, CDR1 SGHTA and CDR2 FQGNSA. CDR3 sequence: CASAWTVRGELFF. Here the CDR3 DNA reads TGTGCCAGCGCGTGGACAGTCCGCGGGGAGCTGTTTTTT.

This clonotype was detected a few times. The chain links TRBV15 to TRBJ1-4; a possible D gene is TRBD1 (5 bases). Looked up from germline, CDR1 is LNHNV and CDR2 is YYDKDF (reference sequence). The V end lost 1 base, the J end lost 8 bases, and 20 bases lay between the germline ends. This CDR3 has 17 amino acids. CDR3 sequence: CATSRVGDETPGEKLFF. The DNA of the CDR3 is TGTGCCACCAGCAGAGTGGGGGACGAGACTCCGGGGGAAAAACTGTTTTTT.

The chain combines TRBV12-3 or TRBV12-4 with TRBJ2-1, with D possibly being TRBD1 or TRBD2 (5 bases each). V was trimmed by 6 bases and J by 7 bases, leaving 13 bases between them. This CDR3 has 13 residues. CDR3 sequence reads: CASSPPGTNEQFF. The DNA of the CDR3 is TGTGCCAGCAGCCCCCCCGGGACGAATGAGCAGTTCTTC.

The table lists this clonotype with a few counts. The V and J genes are TRBV12-3 or TRBV12-4 and TRBJ1-5; TRBD1 matches at 7 bases. The CDR3 length is 13 residues. The V segment lost 2 bases and the J segment 8 bases; nucleotides outside the gene matches: 3. CDR3 DNA: TGTGCCAGCAGTTTAACAGGGGCTGAGCCCCAGCATTTT. It specifies CASSLTGAEPQHF.

With regard to this clonotype: Mismatch with germline at one junction end may stem from a read error. The chain uses TRBV7-2 and TRBJ2-7, with 12 bases that match TRBD1. Germline CDR1 and CDR2: SGHTA and FQGNSA. The CDR3 sequence is 16 residues long. CDR3 bases: TGTGCCGGCAGCAAAGGGGTGGGACAGGGGGCCGGGGAGCAGTACTTC. Amino acid sequence: CAGSKGVGQGAGEQYF.

This sequence joins TRBV6-5 and TRBJ2-1; TRBD1 might be the D (6 bases). V shed 2 bases and J shed 9 bases, with 11 bases lying between them. Germline assignment: CDR1 MNHEY and CDR2 SVGAGI. The CDR3 has 13 residues. The CDR3, as DNA: TGTGCCAGCAGTTACGAGGGGGAACGTGAGCAGTTCTTC. This translates into CASSYEGEREQFF.

This chain connects TRBV6-1 to TRBJ1-6; tentatively, D is TRBD1 (6 bases). Germline V CDR1 and CDR2: MNHNS, SASEGT. The CDR3 is 18 amino acids. With 1 base removed from V and 0 bases from J, the gap between germline ends came to 13 bases. CDR3 loop: CASSEGTESLSYNSPLHF. As DNA, the CDR3 is TGTGCCAGCAGTGAAGGGACAGAAAGCCTCTCCTATAATTCACCCCTCCACTTT.

The V and J genes are TRBV7-8 and TRBJ1-4; the D is unclear. V was clipped by 1 base and J by 7 bases, with 13 bases between them. The germline V gene encodes CDR1 SGHVS and CDR2 FQNEAQ. The CDR3 has 15 amino acids. The CDR3 is CASSLDFGMGEKLFF. The CDR3 nucleotides are TGTGCCAGCAGCTTAGATTTTGGGATGGGTGAAAAACTGTTTTTT.

This clonotype was recorded at least ten times. V gene TRBV7-6 combines with J gene TRBJ1-1; 9 bases are shared with TRBD1. Germline loops: CDR1 SGHVS, CDR2 FNYEAQ. J was trimmed by 0 bases and V by 8 bases; bases with no gene match: 1. The CDR3 sequence is 13 residues long. CDR3 residues: CASGDRVNTEAFF. DNA of the CDR3: TGTGCCAGCGGGGACAGGGTGAACACTGAAGCTTTCTTT.

The rearrangement links TRBV7-9 to TRBJ1-1; 8 nucleotides align to TRBD1. CDR1 is SEHNR, CDR2 FQNEAQ, per germline (reference sequence). The trim removed 4 bases at V and 4 bases at J, leaving 5 bases unmatched. The CDR3 runs 14 residues. CDR3 region: CASSSSDRGTEAFF. CDR3 sequence (DNA): TGTGCCAGCAGCTCATCCGACAGGGGCACTGAAGCTTTCTTT.

This clonotype was observed a few times. This sequence joins TRBV6-1 and TRBJ2-1; no definite D call. The CDR3 runs 14 residues. Trimming pared 8 bases from V and 9 bases from J, leaving 20 bases between. Germline V gene lookup returns CDR1 MNHNS and CDR2 SASEGT. CDR3 residues: CASCVTPAYCEQFF. The CDR3 DNA reads as TGTGCCAGCTGCGTTACCCCCGCGTATTGTGAGCAGTTCTTC.

This chain uses TRBV7-2 with TRBJ1-4; the D gene is possibly TRBD1 (5 bases). Germline V lookup: CDR1 SGHTA, CDR2 FQGNSA. Trimming took 3 bases from V and 8 from J, leaving 16 bases between them. The CDR3 runs to 15 residues. In DNA, the CDR3 is TGTGCCAGCAGCTTTGGGGGTACGGAGGGAGAAAAACTGTTTTTT. It codes for CASSFGGTEGEKLFF. Based on the CDR3 plus reference TRBV7-2 and TRBJ1-4, the full variable domain is GAGVSQSPSNKVTEKGKDVELRCDPISGHTALYWYRQSLGQGLEFLIYFQGNSAPDKSGLPSDRFSAERTGGSVSTLTIQRTQQEDSAVYLCASSFGGTEGEKLFFGSGTQLSVL.

The J gene is TRBJ1-5, the V gene TRBV2; D is ambiguous. The CDR3 is 17 amino acids. Trimming pared 0 bases from V and 1 base from J, leaving 13 bases between. From germline, CDR1 is SNHLY and CDR2 FYNNEI. The CDR3 here is CASSEAESGWSNQPQHF. CDR3 coding DNA: TGTGCCAGCAGTGAAGCGGAGTCAGGATGGAGCAATCAGCCCCAGCATTTT.

The V gene is TRBV10-3, the J gene TRBJ2-5, with D perhaps being TRBD1 or TRBD2 (5 bases each). CDR1 and CDR2 (germline): ENHRY, SYGVKD. Trimming left V 6 bases short and J 5 bases short, with 16 bases between. The CDR3 spans 14 residues. The CDR3: CAISRDGLGETQYF. CDR3 nucleotides: TGTGCCATCAGCCGGGACGGGCTGGGGGAGACCCAGTACTTC.

The J gene is TRBJ1-2, the V gene TRBV6-5; D is unresolved. Looked up from germline, CDR1 is MNHEY and CDR2 is SVGAGI. V was shortened by 2 bases and J by 7 bases, with 17 bases between the two germline ends. The CDR3 is 15 amino acids. Here the CDR3 DNA reads TGTGCCAGCAGTTACGGGCCAAGCCGCCCCTTTGGCTACACCTTC. Translated, it gives CASSYGPSRPFGYTF.

This clonotype was picked up a small number of times. V gene TRBV19 combines with J gene TRBJ2-2; weak D call: TRBD2 (5 bases). The CDR3 sequence is 14 residues long. The V gene's germline CDR1 is LNHDA and CDR2 SQIVND (reference sequence). Trimming took off 3 bases at V and 3 bases at J, with 8 bases between the two ends. The CDR3 loop reads CASSMNGDTGELFF. DNA of the CDR3: TGTGCCAGTAGTATGAACGGGGACACCGGGGAGCTGTTTTTT.

This clonotype was counted between two and nine times. The chain links TRBV10-3 to TRBJ1-5, with D unresolved. Trimming cost V 3 bases and J 2 bases, with 8 bases left between them. CDR3 length equals 14 residues. CDR1 ENHRY and CDR2 SYGVKD come from the germline V gene. Here the CDR3 DNA reads TGTGCCATCAGTGAAGGAGCGGGCAATCAGCCCCAGCATTTT. The encoded protein is CAISEGAGNQPQHF.

V usage is TRBV10-3 and J usage is TRBJ1-3; 9 bases align to TRBD1. The CDR3 contains 15 residues. Unmatched junction bases numbered 6, after V lost 6 bases and J lost 3 bases. Germline V gene sequence: CDR1 ENHRY, CDR2 SYGVKD. The CDR3 here is CAISRTGVVGNTIYF. The CDR3 DNA reads TGTGCCATCAGCAGGACAGGGGTCGTTGGAAACACCATATATTTT.

The chain links TRBV25-1 to TRBJ1-1; TRBD1 matches 7 bases. The germline gives CDR1 MGHDK, CDR2 SYGVNS. The CDR3 covers 15 residues. With 7 bases clipped from V and 0 bases from J, the junction kept 8 bases outside the gene matches. CDR3 nucleotide sequence: TGTGCCAGCAACGGGGACAGAACAATGAACACTGAAGCTTTCTTT. Translated: CASNGDRTMNTEAFF.

This clonotype was counted a few times. This chain uses TRBV6-1 with TRBJ2-7, with 11 bases aligning to TRBD2. CDR1 and CDR2 from the germline V gene are MNHNS and SASEGT. V shed 7 bases, J shed 7 bases, and the junction held 9 bases outside the gene matches. The CDR3 totals 14 residues. CDR3 coding DNA: TGTGCCAGCACCTTACTAGCGGGAGCATATGAGCAGTACTTC. It yields the protein CASTLLAGAYEQYF.

The rearrangement joins TRBV7-2 to TRBJ2-2, with 8 nucleotides matching TRBD2. J was trimmed by 7 bases and V by 2 bases; bases with no gene match: 9. Germline-derived CDR1 and CDR2 are SGHTA and FQGNSA. This CDR3 is built from 16 residues. CDR3: CASSLRLAGNLGELFF. The CDR3 DNA reads as TGTGCCAGCAGCTTACGTCTAGCGGGCAATCTCGGGGAGCTGTTTTTT.

The chain couples TRBV7-8 to TRBJ2-1, with a possible D match to TRBD2 (6 bases). The CDR3 spans 13 residues. CDR1 and CDR2 from the germline V gene are SGHVS and FQNEAQ. V was cut by 4 bases and J by 9 bases, with 13 bases left in between. CDR3 amino acids: CASSSDFGGEQFF. As DNA, the CDR3 is TGTGCCAGCAGCTCGGACTTCGGGGGTGAGCAGTTCTTC.

The V gene is TRBV28, the J gene TRBJ2-3; TRBD2 matches at 7 bases. CDR1 is MDHEN, CDR2 SYDVKM, per germline. V was pared by 8 bases and J by 6 bases, with 11 bases of the junction left unmatched. This CDR3 comprises 14 residues. CDR3 in amino acids: CASSQAGSGDTQYF. The CDR3 nucleotides read TGTGCCAGCTCTCAAGCGGGGAGCGGGGATACGCAGTATTTT. The full variable domain, with the rest looked up from reference TRBV28 and TRBJ2-3, is DVKVTQSSRYLVKRTGEKVFLECVQDMDHENMFWYRQDPGLGLRLIYFSYDVKMKEKGDIPEGYSVSREKKERFSLILESASTNQTSMYLCASSQAGSGDTQYFGPGTRLTVL.

This clonotype was counted only a few times. V is TRBV10-3 and J is TRBJ1-1; a possible D gene is TRBD1 (5 bases). The CDR3 spans 14 residues. The V end was cut by 0 bases, the J end by 5 bases, with 10 bases between. Germline assignment: CDR1 ENHRY and CDR2 SYGVKD. CDR3 sequence: CAISESMGGTEAFF. The CDR3, as DNA: TGTGCCATCAGTGAGTCAATGGGGGGGACTGAAGCTTTCTTT.

The genes are TRBV2 and TRBJ2-7; the D is unclear. Germline V lookup: CDR1 SNHLY, CDR2 FYNNEI. The CDR3 length is 13 residues. Trimming shortened V by 7 bases and J by 2 bases, and 12 bases separated the two germline ends. CDR3 loop: CASTVGSPYEQYF. The CDR3 nucleotides read TGTGCCAGCACTGTGGGCAGTCCCTACGAGCAGTACTTC.